This TCR beta chain was captured in a study of OX40 agonist ivuxolimab in advanced cancers. Whole-study context: Participants averaged approximately 65 years of age (range about 23 to 80) and were under 90% male. Points from the study as a whole: With doses of 0.1-3.0 mg/kg, partial responders showed among the lowest clonal expansion.

A remark on this clone: The antigen is unknown.

The method was immunoSEQ multiplex PCR; TCRdb's version includes in-frame clones alone and lacks a portion of them. This table holds some 150,000 clones, 85% to 95% found once. This receptor was obtained from an adult with an advanced solid tumor such as melanoma, head and neck, liver or kidney cancer. This sample comprised CD4+ or CD8+ T cells sorted from blood, obtained in a trial of the OX40 agonist ivuxolimab.

The CDR3 DNA reads TGCAGCGTTGAAGTAGGCAGGGTCGGTCAGCCCCAGCATTTT. Its translation: CSVEVGRVGQPQHF. This sequence joins TRBV29-1 and TRBJ1-5; the D gene is possibly TRBD1 (5 bases). The CDR3 has 14 amino acids. The germline V gene encodes CDR1 SQVTM and CDR2 ANQGSEA. Trimming removed 1 base from V and 6 bases from J, with 13 bases in between.